A selection of T cell receptor beta chains follows, all from one sample in a study of CD8 T cells in ankylosing spondylitis. TCRdb reanalysed the 5' RACE reads using MiXCR and keeps one entry per CDR3 protein. The data contain 200,000 to 250,000 distinct CDR3 sequences, about 10% of them seen just once; the ten biggest clones take up approximately 2.5%. The sequenced sample was blood, either unsorted or a sorted T cell fraction (not recorded which). The source of these receptors is a male donor with ankylosing spondylitis or in good health (not recorded which). CDR3s include the opening cysteine and the closing phenylalanine or tryptophan. D genes are given only for firm matches. Expanded clones are given a class, and other clones once, few, many or no size at all.

d_call j_call v_call clone_size cdr3_nt cdr3_aa
NA TRBJ1-2 TRBV6-6 many TGTGCCAGCACACCACGGGACTTCTATGGCTACACCTTC CASTPRDFYGYTF
TRBD1 TRBJ1-5 TRBV20-1 many TGCAGTGCGATAAAGGACAGGGGGGTGGGTCAGCCCCAGCATTTT CSAIKDRGVGQPQHF
NA TRBJ2-1 TRBV3-1 many TGTGCCAGCAGCCAAGAAATGGGGTGGACGCACCGTCGGTTCTTC CASSQEMGWTHRRFF
NA TRBJ1-3 TRBV6-1 many TGTGCCAGCAGTCCCCGGAACTCTGGAAACACCATATATTTT CASSPRNSGNTIYF
TRBD1 TRBJ2-7 TRBV4-2 many TGTGCCAGCAGCCAAGACGCAGGACAGGGGTACGAGCAGTACTTC CASSQDAGQGYEQYF
NA TRBJ2-3 TRBV5-1 many TGCGCCAGCAGCTTGCCCAGCGGGAGCACAGATACGCAGTATTTT CASSLPSGSTDTQYF
NA TRBJ2-7 TRBV12-3/TRBV12-4 many TGTGCCAGCAGCCCCCCCCCAGCCTACGAGCAGTACTTC CASSPPPAYEQYF
NA TRBJ2-1 TRBV11-3 few TGTGCCAGCAGCCCCCAGGGGACGGTTGAGCAGTTCTTC CASSPQGTVEQFF
TRBD1 TRBJ2-3 TRBV12-3/TRBV12-4 many TGTGCCAGCAGGGACGGACAGGGTGGCACAGATACGCAGTATTTT CASRDGQGGTDTQYF
NA TRBJ1-1 TRBV5-6 many TGTGCCAGCAGTTCCGGGACAAGTACTGAAGCTTTCTTT CASSSGTSTEAFF
NA TRBJ2-7 TRBV4-2 many TGTGCCAGCAGTATCAACCGGGACTCTGCCTACGAGCAGTACTTC CASSINRDSAYEQYF
NA TRBJ2-1 TRBV5-6 many TGTGCCAGCAGCTTGGGAACCCGGGACTACAATGAGCAGTTCTTC CASSLGTRDYNEQFF
NA TRBJ2-3 TRBV24-1 few TGTGCCACCAGCTCAAAAAAGGGATCCGGCCCAGATACGCAGTATTTT CATSSKKGSGPDTQYF
NA TRBJ2-1 TRBV20-1 many TGCAGTGCTAGAGATCCCGGGTGGGGCCAGAATGAGCAGTTCTTC CSARDPGWGQNEQFF
NA TRBJ1-3 TRBV12-3/TRBV12-4 many TGTGCCAGCGCGCGAAGGACAGGAAACACCATATATTTT CASARRTGNTIYF
TRBD2 TRBJ2-1 TRBV9 many TGTGCCAGCAGCGTAGGCAGCGGGGGCTACAATGAGCAGTTCTTC CASSVGSGGYNEQFF
TRBD2 TRBJ2-7 TRBV3-1 many TGTGCCAGCAGCCGAGAGGGACTAGCGATATCCTACGAGCAGTACTTC CASSREGLAISYEQYF
TRBD1 TRBJ2-3 TRBV20-1 many TGCAGTGCTAGGGGACAGGGGTTTTCAGATACGCAGTATTTT CSARGQGFSDTQYF
TRBD1 TRBJ2-7 TRBV12-3/TRBV12-4 many TGTGCCAGCAGTTTACAGGGGGCCGCATCCTACGAGCAGTACTTC CASSLQGAASYEQYF
NA TRBJ1-1 TRBV12-3/TRBV12-4 many TGTGCCAGCAGTTTGGGGACCGGTGATGGAGCTTTCTTT CASSLGTGDGAFF
TRBD2 TRBJ2-1 TRBV7-9 NA TGTGCCAGCAGCCCTAGTCGACTAGCTCAGAATGAGCAGTTCTTC CASSPSRLAQNEQFF
NA TRBJ1-1 TRBV7-9 NA TGTGCCAGCAGCTCCTCGAGCGGGGGGGATGAAGCTTTCTTT CASSSSSGGDEAFF